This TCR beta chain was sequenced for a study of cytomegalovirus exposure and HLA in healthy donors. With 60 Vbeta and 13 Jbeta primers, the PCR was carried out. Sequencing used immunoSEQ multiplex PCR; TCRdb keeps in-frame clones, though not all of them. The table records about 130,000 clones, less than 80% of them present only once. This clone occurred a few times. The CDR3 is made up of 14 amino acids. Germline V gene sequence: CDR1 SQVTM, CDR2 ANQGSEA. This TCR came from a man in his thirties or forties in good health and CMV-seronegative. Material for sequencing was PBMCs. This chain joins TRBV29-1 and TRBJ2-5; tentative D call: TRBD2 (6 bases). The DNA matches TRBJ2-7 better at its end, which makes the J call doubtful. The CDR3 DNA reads TGCAGCGTTGTTTCGGCGGGGTCTTCCTACGAGCAGTACTTC. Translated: CSVVSAGSSYEQYF.